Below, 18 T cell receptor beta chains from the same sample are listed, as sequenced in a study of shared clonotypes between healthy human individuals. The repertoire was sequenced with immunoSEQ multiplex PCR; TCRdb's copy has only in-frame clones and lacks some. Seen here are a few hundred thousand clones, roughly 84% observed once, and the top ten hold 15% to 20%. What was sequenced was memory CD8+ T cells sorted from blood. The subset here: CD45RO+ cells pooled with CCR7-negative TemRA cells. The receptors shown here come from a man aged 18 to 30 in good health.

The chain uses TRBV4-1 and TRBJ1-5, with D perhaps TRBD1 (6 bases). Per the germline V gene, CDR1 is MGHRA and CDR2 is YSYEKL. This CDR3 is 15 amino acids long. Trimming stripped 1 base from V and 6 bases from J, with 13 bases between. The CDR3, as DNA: TGCGCCAGCAGCCAAGCTGGGGGCTTAAGTCAGCCCCAGCATTTT. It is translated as CASSQAGGLSQPQHF.

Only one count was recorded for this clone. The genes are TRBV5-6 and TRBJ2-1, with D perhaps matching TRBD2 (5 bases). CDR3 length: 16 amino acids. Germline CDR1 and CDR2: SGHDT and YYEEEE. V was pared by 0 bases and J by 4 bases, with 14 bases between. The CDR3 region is CASSLGEFQIYNEQFF. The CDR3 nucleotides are TGTGCCAGCAGCTTGGGGGAGTTCCAGATATACAATGAGCAGTTCTTC.

The CDR3 DNA sequence: TGTGCCAGCAGCTCTTCCTTCAGCACAGATACGCAGTATTTT. It is translated as CASSSSFSTDTQYF. The chain links TRBV5-6 to TRBJ2-3; no reliable D call. The CDR3 extends over 14 amino acids. The germline V gene encodes CDR1 SGHDT and CDR2 YYEEEE. Trimming took off 3 bases at V and 0 bases at J, with 8 bases between the two ends. Full variable domain (remainder filled in from reference TRBV5-6 and TRBJ2-3): DAGVTQSPTHLIKTRGQQVTLRCSPKSGHDTVSWYQQALGQGPQFIFQYYEEEERQRGNFPDRFSGHQFPNYSSELNVNALLLGDSALYLCASSSSFSTDTQYFGPGTRLTVL.

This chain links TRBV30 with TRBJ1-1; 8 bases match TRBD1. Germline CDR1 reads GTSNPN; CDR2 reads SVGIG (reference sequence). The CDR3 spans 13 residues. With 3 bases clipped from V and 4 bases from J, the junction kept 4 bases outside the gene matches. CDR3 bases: TGTGCCTGGAGGACCACAGGGGGCACTGAAGCTTTCTTT. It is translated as CAWRTTGGTEAFF. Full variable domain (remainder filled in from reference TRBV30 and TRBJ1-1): SQTIHQWPATLVQPVGSPLSLECTVEGTSNPNLYWYRQAAGRGLQLLFYSVGIGQISSEVPQNLSASRPQDRQFILSSKKLLLSDSGFYLCAWRTTGGTEAFFGQGTRLTVV.

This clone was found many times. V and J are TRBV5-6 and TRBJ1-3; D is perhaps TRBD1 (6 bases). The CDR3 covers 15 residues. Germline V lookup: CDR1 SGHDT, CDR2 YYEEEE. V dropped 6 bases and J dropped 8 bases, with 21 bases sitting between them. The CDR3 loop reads CASISSEQGPDTIYF. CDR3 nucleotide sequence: TGTGCCAGCATCTCTTCTGAACAGGGTCCGGACACCATATATTTT.

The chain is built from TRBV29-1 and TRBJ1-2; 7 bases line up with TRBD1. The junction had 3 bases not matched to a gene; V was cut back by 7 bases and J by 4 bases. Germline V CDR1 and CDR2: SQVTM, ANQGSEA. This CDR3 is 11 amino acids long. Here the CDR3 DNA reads TGCAGCGGAGGGGGCGGCTATGGCTACACCTTC. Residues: CSGGGGYGYTF.

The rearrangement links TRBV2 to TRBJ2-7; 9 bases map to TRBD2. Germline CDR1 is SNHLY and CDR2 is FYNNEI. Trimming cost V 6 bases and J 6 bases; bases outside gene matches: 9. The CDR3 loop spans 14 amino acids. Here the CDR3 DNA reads TGTGCCAGCAGCCTCGGTCAGCGGGGGGTCGAGCAGTACTTC. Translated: CASSLGQRGVEQYF.

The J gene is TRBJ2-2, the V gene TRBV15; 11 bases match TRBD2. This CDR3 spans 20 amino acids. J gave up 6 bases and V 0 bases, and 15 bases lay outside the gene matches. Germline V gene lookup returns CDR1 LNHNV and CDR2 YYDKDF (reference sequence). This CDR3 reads CATSRDPPRSTSGEAGELFF. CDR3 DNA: TGTGCCACCAGCAGAGACCCCCCGCGATCGACTAGCGGGGAGGCCGGGGAGCTGTTTTTT.

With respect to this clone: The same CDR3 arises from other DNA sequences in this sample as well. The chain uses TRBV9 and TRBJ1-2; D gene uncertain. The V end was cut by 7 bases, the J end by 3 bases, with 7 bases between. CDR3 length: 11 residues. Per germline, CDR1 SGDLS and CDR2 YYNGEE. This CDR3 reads CASWSDYGYTF. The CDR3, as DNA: TGTGCCAGCTGGTCAGACTATGGCTACACCTTC.

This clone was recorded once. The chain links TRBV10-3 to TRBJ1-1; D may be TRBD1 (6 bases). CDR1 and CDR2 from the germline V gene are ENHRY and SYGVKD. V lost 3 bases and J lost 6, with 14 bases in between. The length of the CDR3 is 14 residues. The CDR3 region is CAISEGAGDPEAFF. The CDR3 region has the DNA TGTGCCATCAGTGAAGGGGCAGGGGACCCTGAAGCTTTCTTT.

CDR3 region: CASSQGVQKHYEQYF. The CDR3 bases are TGTGCCAGCAGCCAAGGGGTACAGAAACACTACGAGCAGTACTTC. J is TRBJ2-7 and V is TRBV16, with D unresolved. The length of the CDR3 is 15 residues. Per germline, CDR1 KGHSY and CDR2 FQNENV. The V and J ends lost 2 bases and 3 bases respectively, with 14 bases between them. The full variable domain, its missing parts supplied by reference TRBV16 and TRBJ2-7, is GEEVAQTPKHLVRGEGQKAKLYCAPIKGHSYVFWYQQVLKNEFKFLISFQNENVFDETGMPKERFSAKCLPNSPCSLEIQATKLEDSAVYFCASSQGVQKHYEQYFGPGTRLTVT.

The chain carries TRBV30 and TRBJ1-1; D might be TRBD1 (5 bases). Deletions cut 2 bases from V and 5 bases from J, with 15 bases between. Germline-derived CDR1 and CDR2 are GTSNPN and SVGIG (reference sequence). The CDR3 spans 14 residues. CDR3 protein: CAWSHDRGWTEAFF. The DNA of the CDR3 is TGTGCCTGGAGTCATGATAGGGGATGGACTGAAGCTTTCTTT.

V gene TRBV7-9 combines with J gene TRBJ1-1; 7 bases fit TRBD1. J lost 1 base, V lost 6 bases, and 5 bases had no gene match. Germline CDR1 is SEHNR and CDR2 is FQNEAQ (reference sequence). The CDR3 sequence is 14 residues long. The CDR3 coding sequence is TGTGCCAGCAGAACAGGGGCCCCGAACACTGAAGCTTTCTTT. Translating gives CASRTGAPNTEAFF.

The CDR3 loop reads CASSLTIYNSPLHF. The CDR3 nucleotides read TGTGCCAGCAGTTTAACCATCTATAATTCACCCCTCCACTTT. The rearrangement joins TRBV28 to TRBJ1-6, with no clear D. Trimming shortened V by 2 bases and J by 3 bases, and 5 bases separated the two germline ends. CDR1 is MDHEN, CDR2 SYDVKM, per germline. The CDR3 has 14 residues.

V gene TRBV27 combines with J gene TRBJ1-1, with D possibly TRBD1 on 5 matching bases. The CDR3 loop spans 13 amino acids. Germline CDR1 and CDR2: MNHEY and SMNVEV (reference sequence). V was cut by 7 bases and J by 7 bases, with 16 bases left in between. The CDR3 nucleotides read TGTGCCAGCAAGTGGGACGGCGGACTTGAAGCTTTCTTT. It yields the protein CASKWDGGLEAFF.

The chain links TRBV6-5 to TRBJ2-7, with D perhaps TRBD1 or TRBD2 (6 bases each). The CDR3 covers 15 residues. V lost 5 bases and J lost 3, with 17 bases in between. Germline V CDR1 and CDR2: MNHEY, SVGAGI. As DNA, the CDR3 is TGTGCCAGCAGTCGTGACAGGAGGGTCCTCTACGAGCAGTACTTC. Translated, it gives CASSRDRRVLYEQYF.

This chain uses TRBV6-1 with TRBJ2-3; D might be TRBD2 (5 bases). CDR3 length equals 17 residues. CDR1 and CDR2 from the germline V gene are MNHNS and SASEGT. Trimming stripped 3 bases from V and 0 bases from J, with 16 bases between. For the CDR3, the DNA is TGTGCCAGCAGTGAGGTTTCTAGCCATTATAGCACAGATACGCAGTATTTT. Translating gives CASSEVSSHYSTDTQYF.

CDR3 in amino acids: CASSPQDTMNTEAFF. The DNA of the CDR3 is TGTGCCAGCTCACCACAGGACACCATGAACACTGAAGCTTTCTTT. V gene TRBV18 combines with J gene TRBJ1-1; a possible D gene is TRBD1 (5 bases). V was shortened by 1 base and J by 0 bases, with 9 bases between the two germline ends. CDR3 length equals 15 residues. Germline-derived CDR1 and CDR2 are KGHSH and LQKENI.